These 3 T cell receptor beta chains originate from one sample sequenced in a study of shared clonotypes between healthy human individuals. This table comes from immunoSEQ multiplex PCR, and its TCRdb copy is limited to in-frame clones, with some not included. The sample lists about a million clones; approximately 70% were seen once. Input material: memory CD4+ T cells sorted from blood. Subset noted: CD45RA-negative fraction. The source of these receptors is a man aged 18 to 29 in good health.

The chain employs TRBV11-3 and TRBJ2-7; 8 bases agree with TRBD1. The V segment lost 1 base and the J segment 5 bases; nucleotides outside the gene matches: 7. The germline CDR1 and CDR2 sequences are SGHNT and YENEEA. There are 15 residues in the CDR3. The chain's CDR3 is CASSLGRQGFHEQYF. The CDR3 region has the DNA TGTGCCAGCAGCTTAGGAAGACAGGGGTTCCACGAGCAGTACTTC.

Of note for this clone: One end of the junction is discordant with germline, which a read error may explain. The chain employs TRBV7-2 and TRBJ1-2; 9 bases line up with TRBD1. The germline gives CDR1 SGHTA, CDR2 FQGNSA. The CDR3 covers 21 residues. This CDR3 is CASSLARDRVDRESPRYGYTF. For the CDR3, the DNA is TGTGCCAGCAGCCTAGCTCGGGACAGGGTTGATCGAGAATCCCCCCGCTATGGCTACACCTTC.

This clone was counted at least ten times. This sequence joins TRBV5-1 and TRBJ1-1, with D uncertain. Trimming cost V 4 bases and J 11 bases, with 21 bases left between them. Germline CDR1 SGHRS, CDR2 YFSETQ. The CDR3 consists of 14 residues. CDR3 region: CASSGSQANTGAFF. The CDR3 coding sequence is TGCGCCAGCAGCGGATCTCAAGCGAACACGGGCGCTTTCTTT.